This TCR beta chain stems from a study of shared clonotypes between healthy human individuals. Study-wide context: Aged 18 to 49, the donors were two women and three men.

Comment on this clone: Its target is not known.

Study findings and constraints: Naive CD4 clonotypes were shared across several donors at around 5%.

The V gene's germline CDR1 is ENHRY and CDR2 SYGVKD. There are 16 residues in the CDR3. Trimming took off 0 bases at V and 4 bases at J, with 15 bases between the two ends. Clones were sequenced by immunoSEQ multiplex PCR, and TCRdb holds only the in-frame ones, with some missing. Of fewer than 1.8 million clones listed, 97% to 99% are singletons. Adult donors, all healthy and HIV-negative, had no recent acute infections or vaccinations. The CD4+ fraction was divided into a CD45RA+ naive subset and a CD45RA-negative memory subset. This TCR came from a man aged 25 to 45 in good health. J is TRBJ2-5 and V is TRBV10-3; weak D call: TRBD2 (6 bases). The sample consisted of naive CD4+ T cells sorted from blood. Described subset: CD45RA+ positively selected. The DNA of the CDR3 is TGTGCCATCAGTGAGTCGAAGGTAGGGACTGGAGAGACCCAGTACTTC. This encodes CAISESKVGTGETQYF.